This T cell receptor (beta chain) was identified during a study of cytomegalovirus exposure and HLA in healthy donors (TCRdb year 2017). In terms of the full investigation: According to an earlier analysis of 587 of the donors, some 180 million T cells yielded 117 million unique TCR beta sequences and about 280 Gb of sequence data. An early release covering roughly 640 HLA-typed donors comprised approximately 290 gigabases of sequencing data and tens of millions of unique TCR sequences. Of the 300 to 500 genotyped donors, 75% to 85% were placed in the genetic ancestry cluster associated with self-reported Caucasian donors. The study was designed to test whether signatures of past pathogen exposure could be identified by cataloging public T cell receptors. The study profiled the T cell repertoires of more than 500 subjects by immunosequencing and related them to cytomegalovirus serostatus. Besides the first cohort of some 670 subjects, a separate validation cohort made up of around 120 different subjects was used. To predict cytomegalovirus infection status, the study combined high-throughput TCR immunosequencing, statistical association of individual TCRs with disease status, and machine learning. To study patterns of TCR occurrence, a later analysis re-analyzed previously published TCR beta repertoires from 666 donors and added high-resolution HLA genotyping. Rather than drawing on any new phenotypic data, the later analysis identified candidate immune exposures from TCR beta sequences and the way those sequences occurred across donors. To decide whether each TCR beta V gene segment behaved as functional or pseudogenic, an earlier analysis of fewer than 750 of the donors relied on high-throughput TCR beta sequencing. Donor age, sex, ethnicity and CMV serostatus were compiled alongside the repertoire data. A later genetic analysis took genome-wide SNP genotypes for about three fifths of the 666 donors and used that subset as a discovery cohort. All discovery cohort repertoires had been generated on a single sequencing platform. HLA typing covered class I and class II loci at four-digit resolution. Typing coverage varied by locus: roughly 620-640 donors for A, B, C, DRB1 and DQB1; approximately 500 for DQA1; some 610 for DPA1; 400 to 480 for DPB1. Because of strong linkage in the cohort, roughly five DR-DQ haplotypes were treated as single units for association and clustering. Among 398 genotyped donors of the cohort, an average of 235,054 unique TCR beta nucleotide sequences were sequenced per donor, 15% to 20% of them non-productive.

This clone was observed a single time. Its binding antigen is unknown. Base qualities are not at hand, and no much larger clone is one base apart. The receptor library was made with the immunoSEQ multiplex PCR assay. For the multiplex PCR, a mixture combining 60 forward primers for TCR Vbeta segments and 13 reverse primers for TCR Jbeta segments was used. The CDR3 region of rearranged TCR beta genes was amplified from genomic DNA by a multiplex PCR assay. Amplified TCR beta libraries were sequenced as 87-base-pair reads on the Illumina HiSeq System. Under the source paper's analysis protocol: A later analysis tallied roughly 76 million unique TCR beta chains across the 650 to 750 repertoires, and approximately 12 million of those chains were shared by two or more donors. To remove PCR and sequencing errors, raw reads were error-corrected and collapsed into unique sequences using a nearest-neighbor algorithm that merged closely related sequences. V, D and J gene segments were assigned by aligning CDR3 sequences to IMGT reference sequences. For a sequence to be retained, a match of at least six nucleotides to both a V gene segment and a J gene segment was required. A rearrangement was called productive if the CDR3 had no stop codons and remained in frame with V and J, and every other rearrangement was called non-productive. Following IMGT convention, CDR3 was defined as the stretch from the second conserved V-encoded cysteine to the conserved J-encoded phenylalanine. The earlier analysis of some 540 of the donors excluded any sequence lacking an unambiguous match to a single V gene segment. An earlier analysis of 550 to 650 of the donors classified V segments as functional when productive rearrangements were above 56.7% and as segregating when the standard deviation between donors was above 5%. A statistical classification framework was developed to diagnose cytomegalovirus status using the catalog of TCR beta chain sequences. In a later analysis, TCR nucleotide sequences were compared against IMGT/GENE-DB human TR gene sequences so that V and J genes could be assigned. A later analysis assigned CDR3 sequences and most-parsimonious VDJ recombination scenarios with the TCRdist pipeline. In a later analysis, each TCR beta chain was defined by its CDR3 amino acid sequence together with its V-gene family, and reads without a unique V-gene family were excluded. As a way to deal with suspected cross-contamination and a sequencing artifact, a later analysis dropped roughly 600 nucleotide sequences that were highly shared and had low generation probability. In a later analysis, a clonal expansion index for each public chain was calculated from normalized within-repertoire ranks of inferred template counts. In a later analysis, generation probabilities were computed with a VDJ recombination model fitted to out-of-frame rearrangements, and the resulting probabilities were checked against IGoR. In a later analysis, hypergeometric tests were used to score TCR-TCR, TCR-HLA and TCR-CMV co-occurrence, with a repertoire-size bias correction applied to TCR pairs. A later analysis estimated false discovery rates by permuting HLA or CMV assignments 20 times. In a later analysis, co-occurring TCRs were grouped using DBSCAN, and TCRdist sequence similarity was added for clustering within HLA-allele-positive subsets. Repertoires with fewer than 30,000 or more than 120,000 public chains were left out of co-occurrence clustering, as were a few repertoires with anomalous nucleotide sharing. In TCRdb, the immuneACCESS table is reduced to in-frame sequences with V and J assigned. These tables do not hold every clone; where another copy was compared, an unresolved V gene accounts for under half, and the others remain unexplained. V, J and clone size are those of that table, while D and trimming were read from the DNA. This sample comprises some 150,000 clones, about three quarters of them detected only once. The ten largest clones represent around 2.9% of the sample.

Inclusive of the bounding cysteine and phenylalanine, the CDR3 is 17 residues long. Of the read, only the CDR3 DNA is kept; its 51 bases are in frame from base 1. V ends up 4 bases short and J 2 bases short, with an unmatched junction base count of 10. Taken from the germline V gene, the CDR1 and CDR2 loops are SGHRS and YFSETQ. The cohort consisted of 600 to 750 healthy bone marrow donors. Cohort members were all nominally healthy when sampled, although unrecorded immune exposures were likely present. The donor was CMV seropositive and belonged to the group of around 300 seropositive cohort members. A peripheral blood sample was provided by each donor, and peripheral blood mononuclear cells were used for TCR beta sequencing. Genomic DNA extraction from the blood cell samples was performed with the Qiagen DNeasy Blood Extraction Kit. General study outcomes and caveats: In a later analysis, 15,000 to 20,000 TCR beta sequences were associated with specific HLA alleles at a false discovery rate of 0.05. A further reported finding was that TCR beta sequences accurately predicted the HLA-A and HLA-B alleles for most subjects in the first cohort. HLA typing was unavailable for some donors at each locus, so association tests used only the typed subset. Most TCR sequences were observed very rarely across donors, whereas some public TCRs were present in many individuals. In a later analysis, the rate of TCR association differed among HLA loci, with DRB1 alleles having the most associated TCRs and HLA-C alleles having the fewest. The presence/absence analyses assumed that sequencing depth was roughly uniform across donors, and that assumption may not be true. When HLA alleles, especially DR and DQ, strongly co-occurred, attributing TCR associations to individual alleles was difficult. A total of fewer than 200 TCR beta chains were listed by the study as associated with cytomegalovirus. Some IMGT-functional V segments, including TRBV6-2 and TRBV6-3, could not be distinguished by the 87-base-pair reads and were therefore excluded. In vitro tests confirmed that a few of the cytomegalovirus-associated TCR beta chains recognize cytomegalovirus antigens. Broadly in line with IMGT annotations, most TCR beta V segments showed up in productive rearrangements about 87% or about 30% of the time in an earlier analysis of a few hundred of the donors. In a later genetic analysis, a missense DCLRE1C variant was associated with V-gene and J-gene trimming of TCR beta chains, and the association was replicated in an independent cohort. Because counts were too low, roughly 17 rarely observed V segments, including chromosome 9 orphons, were left out of the earlier analysis of some 640 of the donors. In a later analysis, most CMV-associated TCR beta chains were found to appear HLA-restricted, with HLA associations seemingly driven largely by CMV exposure. This cohort had only TCR beta chains sequenced, and the lack of alpha or paired-chain data limited which features could be detected. The authors suggested that the approach could potentially be generalized to other disease states and immunological phenotypes. Correlated functional status among segregating V segments might be attributable to linkage disequilibrium, but an unknown experimental factor could not be ruled out. The sequencing pipeline was judged likely to have produced a cluster of highly shared sequence variants as a technical artifact. In a later analysis, several top co-occurrence clusters were reported to appear linked to parvovirus B19, influenza, CMV and Epstein-Barr virus. CMV serostatus was the only immune exposure information available for the cohort. Cytomegalovirus status was reported to be diagnosed by the classifier with high specificity and sensitivity in both the original and validation cohorts. In a later genetic analysis, fewer N-insertions in productive TCRs were reported among donors in an Asian-associated ancestry cluster than the roughly 670-donor mean. In a later analysis, HLA-associated TCR beta chains showed more clonal expansion and lower generation probabilities than non-associated chains that were equally common.

This TCR was recovered from a man in his forties in good health and CMV-seropositive. The sequence is built from TRBV5-1 and TRBJ2-1; 9 bases in the middle match TRBD2. Source material: PBMCs. The CDR3 amino acid sequence is: CASSQLPGGRAYNEQFF. The DNA sequence is given as TGCGCCAGCAGCCAGTTGCCGGGCGGGAGGGCCTACAATGAGCAGTTCTTC.